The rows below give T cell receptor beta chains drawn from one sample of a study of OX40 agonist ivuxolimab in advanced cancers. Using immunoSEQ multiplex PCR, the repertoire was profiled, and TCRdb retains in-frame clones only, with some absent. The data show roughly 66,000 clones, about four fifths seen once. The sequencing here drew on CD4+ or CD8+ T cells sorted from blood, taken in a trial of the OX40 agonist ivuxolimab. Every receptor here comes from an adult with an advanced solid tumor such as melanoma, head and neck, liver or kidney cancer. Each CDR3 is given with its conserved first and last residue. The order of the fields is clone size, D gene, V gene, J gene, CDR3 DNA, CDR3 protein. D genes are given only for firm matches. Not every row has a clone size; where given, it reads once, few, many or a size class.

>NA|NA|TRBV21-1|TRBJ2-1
TGTGCCAGCAGCAAAGAAGACGCCGTTCGGGACAGGAGACACAATGAGCAGTTCTTC
CASSKEDAVRDRRHNEQFF
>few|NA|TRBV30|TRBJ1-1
TGTGCCTGGAGTCCCGGGCCCCCTGAAGCTTTCTTT
CAWSPGPPEAFF
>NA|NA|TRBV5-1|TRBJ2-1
TGCGCCAGCAGCCAGGGAGGCAACCTCTACAATGAGCAGTTCTTC
CASSQGGNLYNEQFF
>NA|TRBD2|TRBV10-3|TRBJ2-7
TGTGCCACCGCCCGGGGGGAGTCCTACGAGCAGTACTTC
CATARGESYEQYF
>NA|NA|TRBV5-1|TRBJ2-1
TGCGCCAGCGTCCGAACTCCGGACGGATACAATGAGCAGTTCTTC
CASVRTPDGYNEQFF
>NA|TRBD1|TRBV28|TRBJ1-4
TGTGCCAGCAGTCTCTGGACAGGCGCTAATGAAAAACTGTTTTTT
CASSLWTGANEKLFF
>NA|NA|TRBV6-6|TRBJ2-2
TGTGCCAGCAGTACCTACAAGGGCCTGGGCGGGGAGCTGTTTTTT
CASSTYKGLGGELFF
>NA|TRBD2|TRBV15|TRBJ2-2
TGTGCCACCAGCCCCCGACTAGCGGGAGTCTCCGGGGAGCTGTTTTTT
CATSPRLAGVSGELFF
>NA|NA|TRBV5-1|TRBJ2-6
TGCGCCAGCAGCTTGATGGACTCTGGGGCCAACGTCCTGACTTTC
CASSLMDSGANVLTF
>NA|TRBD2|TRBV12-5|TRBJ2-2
TGTGCTAGTGGGACCGGGACTAGCGGTGGCGGGGAGCTGTTTTTT
CASGTGTSGGGELFF
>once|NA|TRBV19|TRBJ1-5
TGTGCCAGTAGTTCAAAGGGGGTCGGGAATCAGCCCCAGCATTTT
CASSSKGVGNQPQHF
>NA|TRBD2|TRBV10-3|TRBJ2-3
TGTGCCATCAGTGAGCCGGGACTAGCGTCGTGGACTAGCACAGATACGCAGTATTTT
CAISEPGLASWTSTDTQYF
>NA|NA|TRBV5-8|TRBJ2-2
TGTGCCAGCAGCCCCTTGGGGACAGCGGGATTCACCGGGGAGCTGTTTTTT
CASSPLGTAGFTGELFF
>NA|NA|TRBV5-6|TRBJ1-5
TGTGCCAGCAGTACCTCTGCTCGGGTTAGCAATCAGCCCCAGCATTTT
CASSTSARVSNQPQHF
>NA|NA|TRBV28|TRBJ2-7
TGTGCCAGCAGTATTCCCCCCCTGACTTGGCGCTACGAGCAGTACTTC
CASSIPPLTWRYEQYF
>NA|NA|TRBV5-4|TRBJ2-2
TGTGCCAGCAGCTTGGTAGTGACCGGGGAGCTGTTTTTT
CASSLVVTGELFF
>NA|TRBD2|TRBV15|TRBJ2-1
TGTGCCACCAGCAGAGATACTAGCGTTTTATTGGATGAGCAGTTCTTC
CATSRDTSVLLDEQFF
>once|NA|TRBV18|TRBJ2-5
TGTGCCAGCTCACCAATCAGAACAGCCCAAGAGACCCAGTACTTC
CASSPIRTAQETQYF
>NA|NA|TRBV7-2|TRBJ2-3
TGTGCCAGCAGCTTAGACTCCGGGAGCGCGAGCACAGATACGCAGTATTTT
CASSLDSGSASTDTQYF
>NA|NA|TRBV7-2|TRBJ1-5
TGTGCCAGCAGCCAAAGCGGGGGGGGCAATCAGCCCCAGCATTTT
CASSQSGGGNQPQHF
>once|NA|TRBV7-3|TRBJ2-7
TGTGCCAGCAGCTTTAAGGCGGGGCAGGGGACCTACGAGCAGTACTTC
CASSFKAGQGTYEQYF
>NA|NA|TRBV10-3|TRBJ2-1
TGTGCCGCCGCGACGAACAATGAGCAGTTCTTC
CAAATNNEQFF
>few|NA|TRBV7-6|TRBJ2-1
TGTGCCAGCAGCTCCCACCAGGGGACCTACAATGAGCAGTTCTTC
CASSSHQGTYNEQFF
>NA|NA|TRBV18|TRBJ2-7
TGTGCCAGCTCACCCTCTGGGTACGCGCAGTACTTC
CASSPSGYAQYF
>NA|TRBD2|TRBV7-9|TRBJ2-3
TGTGCCAGCAGCCCAAAACTAGCGGGAGGGCAGTCAGATACGCAGTATTTT
CASSPKLAGGQSDTQYF
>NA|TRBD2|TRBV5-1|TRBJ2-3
TGCGCCAGCAGAACTAGCGGCACAGATACGCAGTATTTT
CASRTSGTDTQYF
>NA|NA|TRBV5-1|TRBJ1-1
TGCGCCAGCAGCCCTAAGGACAGCTCTATGAACACTGAAGCTTTCTTT
CASSPKDSSMNTEAFF
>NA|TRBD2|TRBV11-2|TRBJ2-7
TGTGCCAGCAAAATGCCGGGACTAGCGGGAGGGCGCGGCTACGAGCAGTACTTC
CASKMPGLAGGRGYEQYF
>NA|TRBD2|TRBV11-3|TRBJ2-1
TGTGCCAGCAGCCCCGCTAGCGGGAGTCGAACCTACAATGAGCAGTTCTTC
CASSPASGSRTYNEQFF
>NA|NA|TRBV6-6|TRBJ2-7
TGTGCCAGCAGGGACACCTACGAGCAGTACTTC
CASRDTYEQYF
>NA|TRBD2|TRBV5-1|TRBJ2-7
TGCGCCAGCAGCCCAATTACTAGCGGGAGGGTTACCTACGAGCAGTACTTC
CASSPITSGRVTYEQYF
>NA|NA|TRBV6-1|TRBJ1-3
TGTGCCAGCAGTGTATCCAGGAACTCTGGAAACACCATATATTTT
CASSVSRNSGNTIYF
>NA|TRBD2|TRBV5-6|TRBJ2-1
TGTGCCAGCAGCTTGGAGATACTAGCGGGAGAGGGCAATGAGCAGTTCTTC
CASSLEILAGEGNEQFF
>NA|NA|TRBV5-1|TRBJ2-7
TGCGCCAGCAGCGTAAATCTAGCTACACAGTACTTC
CASSVNLATQYF
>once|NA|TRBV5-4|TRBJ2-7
TGTGCCAGCAGCGGGACCGGCACAGGCAACGAGCAGTACTTC
CASSGTGTGNEQYF
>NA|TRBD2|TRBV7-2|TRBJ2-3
TGTGCCAGCAGCTTAGTGGGGGGAGGGGATACGCAGTATTTT
CASSLVGGGDTQYF
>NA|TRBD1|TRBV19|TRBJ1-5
TGTGCCAGTAGTATAGATAGGTACAGGGGAACAGCGGGCTATCAGCCCCAGCATTTT
CASSIDRYRGTAGYQPQHF
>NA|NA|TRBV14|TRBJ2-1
TGTGCCAGCAGCCAAGACACTAACAATGAGCAGTTCTTC
CASSQDTNNEQFF
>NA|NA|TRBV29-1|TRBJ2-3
TGCAGCGTTGCGGTGGGAGGGGGGACAGATACGCAGTATTTT
CSVAVGGGTDTQYF
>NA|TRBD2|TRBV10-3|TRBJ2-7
TGTGCCATCAAGCGGGAGGGTGGACGAGAGCAGTACTTC
CAIKREGGREQYF
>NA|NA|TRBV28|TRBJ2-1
TGTGCCAGCAGTTTAAACCCCCTAGCGTGGTCCTACAATGAGCAGTTCTTC
CASSLNPLAWSYNEQFF
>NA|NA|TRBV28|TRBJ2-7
TGTGCCAGCAGTTTAGTGGGGGTCTGGGACGAGCAGTACTTC
CASSLVGVWDEQYF
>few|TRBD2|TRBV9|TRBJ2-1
TGTGCCAGCAGCGTAGAGGCCGGACTAGCGGGAGACGTAGAGCAGTTCTTC
CASSVEAGLAGDVEQFF
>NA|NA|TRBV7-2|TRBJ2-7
TGTGCCAGCAGCTTAGTAGGGGGGGACGAGCAGTACTTC
CASSLVGGDEQYF
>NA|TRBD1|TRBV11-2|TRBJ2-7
TGTGCCAGCAGCTTAGACCAGGGGGCTATCTACGAGCAGTACTTC
CASSLDQGAIYEQYF
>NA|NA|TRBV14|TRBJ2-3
TGTGCCAGCAGCCTGTTACGCACAGATACGCAGTATTTT
CASSLLRTDTQYF
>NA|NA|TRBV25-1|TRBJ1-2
TGTGCCAGCAGTCCCTCCGGGGGGCACTATGGCTACACCTTC
CASSPSGGHYGYTF
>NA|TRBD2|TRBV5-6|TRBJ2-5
TGTGCCAGCAGCTTGCCCGCTAGCGGGAGTGGGGAGACCCAGTACTTC
CASSLPASGSGETQYF
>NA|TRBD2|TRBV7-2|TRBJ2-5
TGTGCCAGCAGCCTTGGGACTAGAGAAGAGACCCAGTACTTC
CASSLGTREETQYF
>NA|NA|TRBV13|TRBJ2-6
TGTGCCAGCAGCTTGTTCGTAGGAGGTACTGGGGCCAACGTCCTGACTTTC
CASSLFVGGTGANVLTF